This T cell receptor (beta chain) was captured by sequencing in a study of long-term antiretroviral therapy in people with HIV. The assay used was immunoSEQ (version v3.0), run at survey level. Assay used: immunoSEQ multiplex PCR; TCRdb lists only in-frame clones, some missing. The table has about 22,000 clones, approximately 79% seen once. The CDR3 runs 15 residues. Germline CDR1 ENHRY, CDR2 SYGVKD. Trimming stripped 3 bases from V and 4 bases from J, with 15 bases between. The sample was unsorted PBMCs, taken 4.1 years after starting antiretroviral therapy. V is TRBV10-3 and J is TRBJ1-1, with D perhaps matching TRBD1 (5 bases). The origin of this receptor is a woman in her thirties or forties with HIV. The CDR3 spells CAISDARMGGTEAFF. CDR3 nucleotide sequence: TGTGCCATCAGTGACGCGCGGATGGGGGGCACTGAAGCTTTCTTT.